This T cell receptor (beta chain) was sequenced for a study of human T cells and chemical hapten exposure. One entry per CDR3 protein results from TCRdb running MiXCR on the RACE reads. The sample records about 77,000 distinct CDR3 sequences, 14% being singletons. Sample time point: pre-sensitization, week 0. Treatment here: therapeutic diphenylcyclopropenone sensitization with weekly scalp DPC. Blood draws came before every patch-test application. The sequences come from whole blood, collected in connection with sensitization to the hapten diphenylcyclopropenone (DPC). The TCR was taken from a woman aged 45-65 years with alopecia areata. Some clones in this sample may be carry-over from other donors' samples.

The CDR3 coding sequence is TGTGCCAGCAGCGGGAGTTTCTGGGAGGCGCAGTATTTT. It codes for CASSGSFWEAQYF. V gene TRBV9 combines with J gene TRBJ2-3; D perhaps matches TRBD2 (6 bases). Trimming left V 3 bases short and J 10 bases short, with 15 bases between. Germline assignment: CDR1 SGDLS and CDR2 YYNGEE. The CDR3 has 13 residues.